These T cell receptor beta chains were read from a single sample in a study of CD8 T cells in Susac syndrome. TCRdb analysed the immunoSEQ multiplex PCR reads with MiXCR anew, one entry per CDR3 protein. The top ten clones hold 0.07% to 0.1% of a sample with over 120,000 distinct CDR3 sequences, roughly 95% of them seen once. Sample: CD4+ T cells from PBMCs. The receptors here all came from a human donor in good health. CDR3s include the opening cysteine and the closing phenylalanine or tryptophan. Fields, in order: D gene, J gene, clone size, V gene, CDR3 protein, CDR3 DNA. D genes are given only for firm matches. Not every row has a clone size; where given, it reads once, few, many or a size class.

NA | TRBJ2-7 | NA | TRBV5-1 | CASSLRPSEVALSYEQYF | TGCGCCAGCAGCTTGAGGCCTAGCGAAGTGGCTCTGTCCTACGAGCAGTACTTC
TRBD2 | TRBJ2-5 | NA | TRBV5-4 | CASSFTSGHIIQETQYF | TGTGCCAGCAGCTTCACTAGCGGGCACATCATACAAGAGACCCAGTACTTC
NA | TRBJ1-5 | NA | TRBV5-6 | CASSFYGDNQPQHF | TGTGCCAGCAGCTTTTACGGGGACAATCAGCCCCAGCATTTT
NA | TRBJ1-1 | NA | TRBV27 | CASSTRRNTEAFF | TGTGCCAGCAGTACCCGACGGAACACTGAAGCTTTCTTT
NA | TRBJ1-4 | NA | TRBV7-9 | CASSSGRATNEKLFF | TGTGCCAGCAGCTCAGGACGGGCAACTAATGAAAAACTGTTTTTT
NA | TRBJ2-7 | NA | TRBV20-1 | CSAYRAGWDEQYF | TGCAGTGCCTACAGGGCCGGTTGGGACGAGCAGTACTTC
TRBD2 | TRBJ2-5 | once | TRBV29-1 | CSVGYASGQETQYF | TGCAGCGTTGGGTACGCTAGCGGACAAGAGACCCAGTACTTC
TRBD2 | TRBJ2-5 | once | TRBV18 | CASSPRTSGQETQYF | TGTGCCAGCTCACCCAGGACTAGCGGCCAAGAGACCCAGTACTTC
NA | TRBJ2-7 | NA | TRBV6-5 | CASSPRDGEQYF | TGTGCCAGCAGTCCCCGGGACGGCGAGCAGTACTTC
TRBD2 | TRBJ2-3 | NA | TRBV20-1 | CSASSYRLAGGSTDTQYF | TGCAGTGCTAGCTCCTACAGACTAGCGGGAGGGAGCACAGATACGCAGTATTTT
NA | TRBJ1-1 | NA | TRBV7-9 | CASSLDGPTVLMNTEAFF | TGTGCCAGCAGCTTAGACGGTCCGACAGTCCTCATGAACACTGAAGCTTTCTTT
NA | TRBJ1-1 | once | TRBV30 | CAWTDSLNTEAFF | TGTGCCTGGACCGACAGTTTGAACACTGAAGCTTTCTTT
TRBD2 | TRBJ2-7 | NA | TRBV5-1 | CASSEGTSGYEQYF | TGCGCCAGCAGCGAGGGGACTAGCGGATACGAGCAGTACTTC
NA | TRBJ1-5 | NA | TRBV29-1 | CSVVNGDQPQHF | TGCAGCGTTGTTAACGGAGATCAGCCCCAGCATTTT
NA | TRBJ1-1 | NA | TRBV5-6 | CASSDPGQNTEAFF | TGTGCCAGCAGTGATCCGGGACAGAACACTGAAGCTTTCTTT
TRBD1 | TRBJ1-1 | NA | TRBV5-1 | CASSSGQGHTEAFF | TGCGCCAGCAGCTCTGGACAGGGCCACACTGAAGCTTTCTTT
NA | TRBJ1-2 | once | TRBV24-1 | CATSDFSGSYTF | TGTGCCACCAGTGATTTTTCGGGAAGCTACACCTTC
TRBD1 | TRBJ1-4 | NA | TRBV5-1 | CASSSDRGATNEKLFF | TGCGCCAGCAGCAGTGACAGGGGTGCAACTAATGAAAAACTGTTTTTT
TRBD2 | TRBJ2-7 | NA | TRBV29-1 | CSVGTRLAGGPEYF | TGCAGCGTCGGTACTAGACTAGCGGGAGGGCCTGAGTACTTC
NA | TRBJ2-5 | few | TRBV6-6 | CASSFGGLQETQYF | TGTGCCAGCAGTTTTGGGGGGCTCCAAGAGACCCAGTACTTC
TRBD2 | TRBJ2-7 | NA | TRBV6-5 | CASSATSGYIKQYF | TGTGCCAGCAGTGCCACTAGCGGGTATATTAAGCAGTACTTC
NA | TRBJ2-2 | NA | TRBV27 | CASSWGNTGELFF | TGTGCCAGTTCTTGGGGGAACACCGGGGAGCTGTTTTTT
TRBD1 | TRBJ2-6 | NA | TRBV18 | CASSLKGTGIGANVLTF | TGTGCCAGCTCCCTCAAAGGGACAGGGATCGGGGCCAACGTCCTGACTTTC
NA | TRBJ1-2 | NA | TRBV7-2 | CASSYPWGDYGYTF | TGTGCCAGCAGCTATCCGTGGGGTGACTATGGCTACACCTTC
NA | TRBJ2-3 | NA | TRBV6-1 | CASSRSRADLSTDTQYF | TGTGCCAGCAGCCGCAGTAGGGCGGACCTTAGCACAGATACGCAGTATTTT
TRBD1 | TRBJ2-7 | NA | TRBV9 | CASSDGQGAAYEQYF | TGTGCCAGCAGCGACGGACAGGGGGCTGCGTACGAGCAGTACTTC
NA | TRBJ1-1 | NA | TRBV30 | CAWSVRPFASGEAFF | TGTGCCTGGAGTGTAAGGCCCTTTGCCTCGGGGGAAGCTTTCTTT
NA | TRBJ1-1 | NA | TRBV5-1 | CASSLVGGQATEAFF | TGCGCCAGCAGCTTGGTAGGGGGGCAGGCCACTGAAGCTTTCTTT
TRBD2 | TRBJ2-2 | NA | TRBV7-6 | CASSLATSGIAGELFF | TGTGCCAGCAGCTTAGCGACTAGCGGGATTGCCGGGGAGCTGTTTTTT
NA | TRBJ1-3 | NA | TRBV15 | CATSRGGSGNTIYF | TGTGCCACCAGCAGAGGAGGCTCTGGAAACACCATATATTTT
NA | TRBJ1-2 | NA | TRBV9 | CASSVAEGGYGYTF | TGTGCCAGCAGCGTAGCTGAGGGGGGCTATGGCTACACCTTC
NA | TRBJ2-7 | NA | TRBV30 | CAWSVLGGGQYF | TGTGCCTGGAGTGTACTCGGAGGGGGGCAGTACTTC
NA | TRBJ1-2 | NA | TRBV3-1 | CASSQAQRGGYTF | TGTGCCAGCAGCCAAGCCCAGAGGGGAGGCTACACCTTC
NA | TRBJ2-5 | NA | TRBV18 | CASSPQGKETQYF | TGTGCCAGCTCACCACAGGGGAAAGAGACCCAGTACTTC
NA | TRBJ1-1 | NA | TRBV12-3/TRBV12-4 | CASSLLPQGPEAFF | TGTGCCAGCAGTTTACTCCCTCAGGGGCCTGAAGCTTTCTTT
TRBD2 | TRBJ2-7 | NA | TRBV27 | CASSLFSGPRREQYF | TGTGCCAGCAGTTTATTTAGCGGGCCACGGAGGGAGCAGTACTTC
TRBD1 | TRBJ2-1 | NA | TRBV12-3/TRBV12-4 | CASSFRDRGYDEQFF | TGTGCCAGCAGTTTTAGGGACAGGGGCTACGATGAGCAGTTCTTC
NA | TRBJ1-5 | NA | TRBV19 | CASTGLGNQPQHF | TGTGCCAGTACGGGGTTGGGCAATCAGCCCCAGCATTTT
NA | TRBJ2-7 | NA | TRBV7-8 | CASSFGVVGEQYF | TGTGCCAGCAGCTTCGGGGTCGTTGGGGAGCAGTACTTC
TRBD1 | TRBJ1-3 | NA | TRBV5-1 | CASSPDRANTIYF | TGCGCCAGCAGCCCGGACAGGGCGAACACCATATATTTT
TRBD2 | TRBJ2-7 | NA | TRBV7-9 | CASSLRGVYYEQYF | TGTGCCAGCAGCTTGCGGGGGGTTTACTACGAGCAGTACTTC
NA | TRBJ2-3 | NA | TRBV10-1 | CASSYGITDTQYF | TGCGCCAGCAGCTATGGGATCACAGATACGCAGTATTTT
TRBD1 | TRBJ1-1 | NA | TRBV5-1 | CASRPGTGKANTEAFF | TGCGCCAGCAGACCCGGGACAGGGAAGGCGAACACTGAAGCTTTCTTT
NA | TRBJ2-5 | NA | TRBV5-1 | CASSLGQPLKETQYF | TGCGCCAGCAGCTTGGGACAGCCCCTAAAAGAGACCCAGTACTTC
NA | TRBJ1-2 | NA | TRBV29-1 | CSVGGADYGYTF | TGCAGCGTTGGAGGGGCGGACTATGGCTACACCTTC
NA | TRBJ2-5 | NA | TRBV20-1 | CSASRSGKETQYF | TGCAGTGCTTCCCGGTCCGGCAAAGAGACCCAGTACTTC
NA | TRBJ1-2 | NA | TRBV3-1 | CASSREGNYGYTF | TGTGCCAGCAGCCGAGAGGGAAACTATGGCTACACCTTC
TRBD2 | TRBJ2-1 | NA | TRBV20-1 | CSARKREGYNGQFF | TGCAGTGCTAGAAAGCGGGAGGGGTACAATGGGCAGTTCTTC
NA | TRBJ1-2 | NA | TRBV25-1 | CASISKWWGGYTF | TGTGCCAGCATTTCGAAGTGGTGGGGCGGCTACACCTTC
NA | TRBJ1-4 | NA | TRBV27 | CASSLASTNEKLFF | TGTGCCAGCAGTTTAGCCTCAACTAATGAAAAACTGTTTTTT
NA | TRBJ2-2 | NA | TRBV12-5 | CASGLVNTGELFF | TGTGCTAGTGGTTTGGTAAACACCGGGGAGCTGTTTTTT